These 29 T cell receptor beta chains came from one sample sequenced in a study of T cell responses to AZD1222 COVID-19 vaccine (dated by TCRdb to 2020 to 2022). Libraries were prepared through the immunoSEQ multiplex PCR assay. This immuneACCESS table, as held by TCRdb, lists in-frame sequences with V and J called but not all clones. Of the missing ones, under half trace to an unresolved V gene in checked studies; the others have no known cause. Within this sample are tens of thousands of clones, with about 86% of them counted one time only. The top ten clones comprise about 7.7% of the sample. Reading the label with the study, this specimen's time point is: baseline before first vaccination. The sequencing used peripheral blood, collected on day 0 of AZD1222 vaccination. The source is an adult in good health.

The chain recombines TRBV24-1 with TRBJ1-6, with a weak D call TRBD1 (6 bases). Between the trimmed V and J ends, which lost 5 bases and 9 bases, there was a span of 10 bases. The CDR3 has 13 residues. Germline loops: CDR1 KGHDR, CDR2 SFDVKD. CDR3 protein: CATSAGGGSPLHF. The CDR3 nucleotides read TGTGCCACCAGTGCGGGGGGCGGTTCACCCCTCCACTTT.

This chain uses TRBV6-5 with TRBJ2-7; 8 positions agree with TRBD1. CDR3 size: 15 residues. CDR1 MNHEY and CDR2 SVGAGI come from the germline V gene. The V gene end was trimmed by 6 bases and the J gene end by 0 bases; junction bases not matched to a gene: 7. The CDR3 nucleotides read TGTGCCAGCAGCCTGACAGGGGCCCTCTCCTACGAGCAGTACTTC. Translated, it gives CASSLTGALSYEQYF.

Only a few counts were recorded for this clone. V gene TRBV27 combines with J gene TRBJ1-2; D may be TRBD1 (6 bases). In germline, CDR1 is MNHEY, CDR2 SMNVEV (reference sequence). This CDR3 has 14 amino acids. V was trimmed by 3 bases and J by 4 bases, leaving 12 bases between them. CDR3 sequence: CASSFNTGPYGYTF. The DNA of the CDR3 is TGTGCCAGCAGTTTCAATACAGGGCCCTATGGCTACACCTTC.

The V call is TRBV7-2, the J call TRBJ2-7; TRBD2 aligns across 7 bases. The CDR3 contains 17 residues. After removal of 2 bases from V and 2 bases from J, the junction contained 12 bases not matched to a gene. CDR1 and CDR2 (germline): SGHTA, FQGNSA. Here the CDR3 reads CASSLSPPRAGAYEQYF. The CDR3 nucleotides are TGTGCCAGCAGCTTATCGCCCCCGCGGGCGGGGGCCTACGAGCAGTACTTC.

The J gene is TRBJ1-2, the V gene TRBV28; D is ambiguous. The CDR3 length is 14 residues. The germline V and J ends were trimmed by 3 bases and 0 bases, with 8 bases remaining between them. Germline CDR1 reads MDHEN; CDR2 reads SYDVKM. The CDR3 reads CASSFPAANYGYTF. DNA for the CDR3: TGTGCCAGCAGTTTCCCCGCAGCTAACTATGGCTACACCTTC.

J is TRBJ1-1 and V is TRBV20-1; D is ambiguous. CDR1 is DFQATT, CDR2 SNEGSKA, per germline (reference sequence). The CDR3 has 11 residues. V shed 3 bases and J shed 4 bases, with 6 bases lying between them. CDR3 region: CSASLPTEAFF. The DNA of the CDR3 is TGCAGTGCTAGCCTTCCCACTGAAGCTTTCTTT.

The chain employs TRBV6-5 and TRBJ2-7, with 8 bases lining up with TRBD1. V dropped 5 bases and J dropped 12; count of bases not matched to a gene: 12. Germline V gene lookup returns CDR1 MNHEY and CDR2 SVGAGI. This CDR3 region has 13 residues. The DNA of the CDR3 is TGTGCCAGCAGTCCTGGACAGGGACCCATGCGGTACTTC. The encoded protein is CASSPGQGPMRYF.

The chain has TRBV5-1 and TRBJ2-2; 10 positions agree with TRBD2. Germline V CDR1 and CDR2: SGHRS, YFSETQ. J lost 3 bases, V lost 4 bases, and 6 bases had no gene match. The CDR3 covers 16 residues. CDR3 residues: CASSPRTSGYTGELFF. CDR3 in DNA: TGCGCCAGCAGCCCGAGGACTAGCGGCTACACCGGGGAGCTGTTTTTT.

The V and J genes are TRBV27 and TRBJ1-2, with 9 bases aligning to TRBD1. The length of the CDR3 is 15 residues. Germline V CDR1 and CDR2: MNHEY, SMNVEV (reference sequence). With 0 bases clipped from V and 4 bases from J, the junction kept 3 bases outside the gene matches. CDR3 amino acids: CASSLSPTGGYGYTF. The CDR3 DNA is TGTGCCAGCAGTTTATCTCCGACAGGGGGCTATGGCTACACCTTC.

This clone was counted once. V is TRBV20-1 and J is TRBJ1-1; unclear D gene. V was cut by 2 bases and J by 5 bases, with 6 bases left in between. This CDR3 contains 11 residues. The V gene's germline CDR1 is DFQATT and CDR2 SNEGSKA (reference sequence). The CDR3 DNA is TGCAGTGCTAGAAAGGGAACTGAAGCTTTCTTT. Protein sequence: CSARKGTEAFF.

The V gene is TRBV28, the J gene TRBJ2-7; 8 bases line up with TRBD1. This CDR3 spans 15 amino acids. CDR1 and CDR2 from the germline V gene are MDHEN and SYDVKM. V trimming: 6 bases; J trimming: 7 bases; junction bases outside the gene matches: 14. CDR3 nucleotides: TGTGCCAGCAGGGGAGACAGGGGCGGGTTGTGGGAGCAGTACTTC. Amino acid sequence: CASRGDRGGLWEQYF.

The rearrangement links TRBV7-6 to TRBJ2-6; maybe TRBD1 (5 bases). The CDR3 totals 17 residues. V lost 5 bases to trimming and J lost 0 bases, with 14 bases between them. The germline V gene encodes CDR1 SGHVS and CDR2 FNYEAQ. The CDR3: CASSLQLQGSGANVLTF. CDR3 nucleotide sequence: TGTGCCAGCAGCCTTCAACTCCAGGGCTCTGGGGCCAACGTCCTGACTTTC.

This clone has only one observation. The V gene is TRBV10-1, the J gene TRBJ2-1; TRBD1 is a possible D gene (5 bases). V was trimmed by 0 bases and J by 8 bases, leaving 8 bases between them. In germline, CDR1 is WNHNN, CDR2 SYGVQD (reference sequence). The CDR3 runs to 13 residues. CDR3 sequence: CASSESGLHEQFF. Here the CDR3 DNA reads TGCGCCAGCAGTGAGTCGGGGCTCCATGAGCAGTTCTTC.

V and J are TRBV4-3 and TRBJ2-1, with D perhaps matching TRBD2 (5 bases). The length of the CDR3 is 17 residues. Per germline, CDR1 LGHNA and CDR2 YSLEER. V was cut by 0 bases and J by 0 bases, with 12 bases left in between. For the CDR3, the DNA is TGCGCCAGCAGCCAAGAACTGGCGGGCCGCTCCTACAATGAGCAGTTCTTC. This translates into CASSQELAGRSYNEQFF.

The genes are TRBV6-1 and TRBJ1-4, with D tentatively TRBD1 (5 bases). This CDR3 is 18 amino acids long. Germline V gene lookup returns CDR1 MNHNS and CDR2 SASEGT. Trimming stripped 4 bases from V and 5 bases from J, with 23 bases between. The CDR3 sequence is CASSAQSGGNRLNEKLFF. The CDR3 nucleotides are TGTGCCAGCAGTGCTCAATCAGGAGGGAACAGGCTAAATGAAAAACTGTTTTTT.

The chain joins TRBV14 to TRBJ2-5; D is uncertain. Trimming took off 1 base at V and 7 bases at J, with 10 bases between the two ends. Germline assignment: CDR1 SGHDN and CDR2 FVKESK. The CDR3 consists of 13 residues. The CDR3 DNA sequence: TGTGCCAGCAGCCAAGGGGCAGGCGGGACCCAGTACTTC. Protein sequence: CASSQGAGGTQYF. The entire variable domain, with the rest obtained from reference TRBV14 and TRBJ2-5, is as follows: EAGVTQFPSHSVIEKGQTVTLRCDPISGHDNLYWYRRVMGKEIKFLLHFVKESKQDESGMPNNRFLAERTGGTYSTLKVQPAELEDSGVYFCASSQGAGGTQYFGPGTRLLVL.

The rearrangement joins TRBV28 to TRBJ1-2, with 7 bases lining up with TRBD1. CDR3 size: 14 residues. CDR1 and CDR2 from the germline V gene are MDHEN and SYDVKM. Losses at the gene ends were 10 bases for V and 5 bases for J; bases not matched to a gene: 13. This CDR3 reads CATQQGMTGYGYTF. For the CDR3, the DNA is TGTGCCACACAACAGGGGATGACGGGGTATGGCTACACCTTC.

The chain uses TRBV5-6 and TRBJ1-1; possibly TRBD1 for D (6 bases). The germline gives CDR1 SGHDT, CDR2 YYEEEE. Trimming took off 2 bases at V and 3 bases at J, with 11 bases between the two ends. This CDR3 is built from 14 residues. The CDR3 region is CASSFGGRDTEAFF. The CDR3 DNA follows: TGTGCCAGCAGCTTCGGGGGGCGGGACACTGAAGCTTTCTTT.

In its sample, this clone was seen once. The rearrangement uses TRBV20-1 and TRBJ2-3; no reliable D call. With 6 bases removed from V and 3 bases from J, the gap between germline ends came to 4 bases. From germline, CDR1 is DFQATT and CDR2 SNEGSKA (reference sequence). The length of the CDR3 is 10 residues. As DNA, the CDR3 is TGCAGTGCCCGGACAGATACGCAGTATTTT. Its translation is CSARTDTQYF.

The chain employs TRBV5-6 and TRBJ2-4; D call uncertain. Germline-derived CDR1 and CDR2 are SGHDT and YYEEEE. CDR3 length: 15 amino acids. V was clipped by 1 base and J by 5 bases, with 13 bases between them. CDR3 sequence reads: CASSLSGWLENIQYF. Here the CDR3 DNA reads TGTGCCAGCAGCTTGTCTGGCTGGTTGGAAAACATTCAGTACTTC.

V gene TRBV29-1 combines with J gene TRBJ2-3, with D possibly TRBD2 on 5 matching bases. This CDR3 comprises 14 residues. Germline CDR1 SQVTM, CDR2 ANQGSEA. Trimming took 4 bases from V and 4 from J, leaving 15 bases between them. CDR3 DNA sequence: TGCAGCGTTGGGCTTTCGGGAATCCCAGATACGCAGTATTTT. This translates into CSVGLSGIPDTQYF.

This chain links TRBV9 with TRBJ1-2; no reliable D call. V was shortened by 4 bases and J by 8 bases, with 18 bases between the two germline ends. This CDR3 spans 14 amino acids. The germline V gene encodes CDR1 SGDLS and CDR2 YYNGEE. The CDR3 protein is CASSPPRGLGGYTF. The CDR3 nucleotides read TGTGCCAGCAGCCCACCACGAGGGCTAGGCGGCTACACCTTC. The full variable domain, in which reference TRBV9 and TRBJ1-2 provide the parts outside the CDR3, is DSGVTQTPKHLITATGQRVTLRCSPRSGDLSVYWYQQSLDQGLQFLIQYYNGEERAKGNILERFSAQQFPDLHSELNLSSLELGDSALYFCASSPPRGLGGYTFGSGTRLTVV.

V usage is TRBV28 and J usage is TRBJ2-1; D call uncertain. V was cut by 6 bases and J by 7 bases, with 19 bases left in between. CDR1 is MDHEN and CDR2 is SYDVKM in the germline V gene. CDR3 length: 15 residues. This CDR3 is CASSPTDGPRNEQFF. DNA of the CDR3: TGTGCCAGCAGCCCCACCGACGGACCGAGGAATGAGCAGTTCTTC.

The chain carries TRBV18 and TRBJ2-2, with D tentatively TRBD2 (6 bases). The V end was cut by 2 bases, the J end by 5 bases, with 9 bases between. Germline V gives CDR1 KGHSH, CDR2 LQKENI. There are 14 residues in the CDR3. This CDR3 is CASSPKEGTGELFF. The CDR3 DNA reads as TGTGCCAGCTCACCAAAGGAGGGAACCGGGGAGCTGTTTTTT.

The chain combines TRBV10-2 with TRBJ2-7; 10 bases are shared with TRBD2. Trimming cost V 6 bases and J 6 bases; bases outside gene matches: 8. Germline loops: CDR1 WSHSY, CDR2 SAAADI. The CDR3 is 14 residues long. CDR3 bases: TGCGCCAGCAGGGTAGCGGGGGGCGGGGGCGAGCAGTACTTC. Translated: CASRVAGGGGEQYF.

This clone came up once. This rearrangement joins TRBV14 to TRBJ1-3; 9 bases are shared with TRBD1. This CDR3 has 17 amino acids. The V gene end was trimmed by 0 bases and the J gene end by 5 bases; junction bases not matched to a gene: 8. The germline V gene encodes CDR1 SGHDN and CDR2 FVKESK. CDR3 amino acids: CASSQDRDRARRNTIYF. The CDR3 DNA reads TGTGCCAGCAGCCAAGACCGGGACAGGGCCAGAAGAAACACCATATATTTT.

The chain combines TRBV10-2 with TRBJ1-1; no definite D call. V lost 11 bases and J 2 bases, leaving 9 bases between the germline ends. The CDR3 is 11 amino acids. Germline CDR1 and CDR2: WSHSY and SAAADI. The CDR3 spells CALQRNTEAFF. In nucleotides, the CDR3 is TGCGCCCTTCAGAGAAACACTGAAGCTTTCTTT.

The gene calls are TRBV25-1 and TRBJ1-1; possibly TRBD1 for D (5 bases). Germline loops: CDR1 MGHDK, CDR2 SYGVNS. This CDR3 is 14 amino acids long. The germline V and J ends were trimmed by 5 bases and 5 bases, with 15 bases remaining between them. The CDR3 DNA sequence: TGTGCCAGCAGTTCCCAGACAGTGAGTACTGAAGCTTTCTTT. It codes for CASSSQTVSTEAFF.

The V gene is TRBV7-2, the J gene TRBJ1-5, with TRBD1 matching over 10 bases. Germline V gene sequence: CDR1 SGHTA, CDR2 FQGNSA. The CDR3 spans 19 residues. The trim removed 3 bases at V and 2 bases at J, leaving 13 bases unmatched. CDR3 sequence reads: CASSLTKLGTGARNQPQHF. CDR3 coding DNA: TGTGCCAGCAGCTTGACTAAACTCGGGACAGGGGCCCGCAATCAGCCCCAGCATTTT.